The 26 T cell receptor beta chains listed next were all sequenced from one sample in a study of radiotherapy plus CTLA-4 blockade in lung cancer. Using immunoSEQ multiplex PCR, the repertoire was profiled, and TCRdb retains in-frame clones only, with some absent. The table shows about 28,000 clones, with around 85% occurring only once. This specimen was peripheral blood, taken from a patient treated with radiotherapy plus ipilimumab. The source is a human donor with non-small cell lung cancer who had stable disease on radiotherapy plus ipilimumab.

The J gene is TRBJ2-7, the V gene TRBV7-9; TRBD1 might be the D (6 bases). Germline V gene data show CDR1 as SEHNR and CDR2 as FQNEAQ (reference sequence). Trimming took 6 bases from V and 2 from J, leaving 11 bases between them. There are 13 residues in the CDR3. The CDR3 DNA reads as TGTGCCAGCAGTCCGGACAGTGCCTACGAGCAGTACTTC. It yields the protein CASSPDSAYEQYF.

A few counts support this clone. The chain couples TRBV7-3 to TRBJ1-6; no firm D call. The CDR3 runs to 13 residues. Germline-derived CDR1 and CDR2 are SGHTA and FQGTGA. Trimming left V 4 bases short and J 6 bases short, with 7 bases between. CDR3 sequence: CASSSGSNSPLHF. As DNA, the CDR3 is TGTGCCAGCAGCTCCGGGAGTAATTCACCCCTCCACTTT.

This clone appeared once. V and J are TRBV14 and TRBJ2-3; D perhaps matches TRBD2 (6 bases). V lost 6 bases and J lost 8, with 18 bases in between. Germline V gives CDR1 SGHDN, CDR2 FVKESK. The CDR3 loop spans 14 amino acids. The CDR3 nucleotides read TGTGCCAGCAGAAAAGGGAACCTGGAGGGTACGCAGTATTTT. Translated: CASRKGNLEGTQYF.

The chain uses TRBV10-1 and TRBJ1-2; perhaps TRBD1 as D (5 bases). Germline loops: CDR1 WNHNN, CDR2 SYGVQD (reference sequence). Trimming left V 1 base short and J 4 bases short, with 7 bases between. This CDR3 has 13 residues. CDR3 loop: CASSELRGYGYTF. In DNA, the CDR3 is TGCGCCAGCAGTGAGTTGAGGGGCTATGGCTACACCTTC.

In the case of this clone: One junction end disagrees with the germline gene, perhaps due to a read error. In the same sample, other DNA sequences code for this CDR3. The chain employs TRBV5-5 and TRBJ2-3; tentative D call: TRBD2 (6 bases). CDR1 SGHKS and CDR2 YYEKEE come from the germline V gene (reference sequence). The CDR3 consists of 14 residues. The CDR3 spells CASSLLRDSDTQYF. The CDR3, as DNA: TGTGCCAGTAGCTTGCTAAGGGACTCAGATACGCAGTATTTT.

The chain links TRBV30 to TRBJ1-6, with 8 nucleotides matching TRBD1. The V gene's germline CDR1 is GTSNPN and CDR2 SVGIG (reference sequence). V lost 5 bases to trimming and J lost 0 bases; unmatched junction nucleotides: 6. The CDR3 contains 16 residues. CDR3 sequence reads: CAWGSTGGSYNSPLHF. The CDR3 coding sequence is TGTGCCTGGGGAAGTACAGGGGGCTCCTATAATTCACCCCTCCACTTT.

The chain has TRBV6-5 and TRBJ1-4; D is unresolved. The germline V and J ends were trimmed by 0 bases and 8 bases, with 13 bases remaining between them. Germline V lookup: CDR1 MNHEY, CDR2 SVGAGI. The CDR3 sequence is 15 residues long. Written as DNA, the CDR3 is TGTGCCAGCAGTTACTCCCTCCTTACGGGGGAAAAACTGTTTTTT. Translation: CASSYSLLTGEKLFF.

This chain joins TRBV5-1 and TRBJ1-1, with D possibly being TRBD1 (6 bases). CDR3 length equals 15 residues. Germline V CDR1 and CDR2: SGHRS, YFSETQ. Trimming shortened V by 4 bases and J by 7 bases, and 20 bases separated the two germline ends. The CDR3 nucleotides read TGCGCCAGCAGCGGTGACAGGTACCCCTCCGTTGAAGCTTTCTTT. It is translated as CASSGDRYPSVEAFF.

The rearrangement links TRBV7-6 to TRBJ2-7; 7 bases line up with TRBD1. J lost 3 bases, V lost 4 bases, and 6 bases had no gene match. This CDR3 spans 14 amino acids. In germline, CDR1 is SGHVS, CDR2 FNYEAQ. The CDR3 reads CASSSSGTDYEQYF. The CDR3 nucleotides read TGTGCCAGCAGCTCCTCCGGGACAGACTACGAGCAGTACTTC.

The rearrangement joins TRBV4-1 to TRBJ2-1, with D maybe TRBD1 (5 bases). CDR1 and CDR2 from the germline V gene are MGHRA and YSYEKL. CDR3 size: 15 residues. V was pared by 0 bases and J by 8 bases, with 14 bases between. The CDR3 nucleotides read TGCGCCAGCAGCCAAGATAGCCCCAGGGCCGATGAGCAGTTCTTC. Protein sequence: CASSQDSPRADEQFF.

DNA for the CDR3: TGTGCCAGCACTGGGGACACCGGGGAGCTGTTTTTT. Encoded protein: CASTGDTGELFF. The V gene is TRBV6-5, the J gene TRBJ2-2; D gene uncertain. Deletions cut 7 bases from V and 3 bases from J, with 6 bases between. CDR1 and CDR2 (germline): MNHEY, SVGAGI. This CDR3 has 12 residues.

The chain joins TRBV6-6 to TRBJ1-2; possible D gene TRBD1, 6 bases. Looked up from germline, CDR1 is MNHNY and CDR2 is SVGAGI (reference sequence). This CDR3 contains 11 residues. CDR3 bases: TGTGGAGGGGGGAGCGGGTATGGCTACACCTTC. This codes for CGGGSGYGYTF.

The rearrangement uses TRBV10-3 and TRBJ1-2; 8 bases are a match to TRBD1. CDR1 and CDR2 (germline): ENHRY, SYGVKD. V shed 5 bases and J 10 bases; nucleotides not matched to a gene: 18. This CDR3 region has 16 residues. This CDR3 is CAISFPGDRFSFDYTF. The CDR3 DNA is TGTGCCATCAGTTTTCCAGGGGACAGGTTCAGCTTCGACTACACCTTC.

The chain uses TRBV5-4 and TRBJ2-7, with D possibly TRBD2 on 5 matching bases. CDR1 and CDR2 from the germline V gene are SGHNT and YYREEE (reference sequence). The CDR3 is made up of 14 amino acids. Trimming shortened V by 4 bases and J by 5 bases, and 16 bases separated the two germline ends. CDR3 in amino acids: CASSPPGELHEQYF. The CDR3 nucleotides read TGTGCCAGCAGCCCCCCCGGGGAGCTCCACGAGCAGTACTTC.

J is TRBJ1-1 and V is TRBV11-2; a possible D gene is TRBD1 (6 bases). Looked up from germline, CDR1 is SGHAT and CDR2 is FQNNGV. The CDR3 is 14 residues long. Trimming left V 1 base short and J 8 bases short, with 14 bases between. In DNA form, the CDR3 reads TGTGCCAGCAGCTTAGGATCAGGGGTATGGGAAGCTTTCTTT. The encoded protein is CASSLGSGVWEAFF.

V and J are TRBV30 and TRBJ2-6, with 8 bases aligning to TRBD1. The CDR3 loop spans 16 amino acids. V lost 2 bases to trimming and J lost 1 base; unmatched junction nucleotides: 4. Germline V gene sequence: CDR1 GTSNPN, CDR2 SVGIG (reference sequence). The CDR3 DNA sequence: TGTGCCTGGAGTTCCGGGACAGGATCTGGGGCCAACGTCCTGACTTTC. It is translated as CAWSSGTGSGANVLTF.

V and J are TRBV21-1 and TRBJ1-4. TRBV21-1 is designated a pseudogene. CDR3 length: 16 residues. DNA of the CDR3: TGTGCCAGCAGCAAAAGCCCATTTGCAACTAATGAAAAACTGTTTTTT. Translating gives CASSKSPFATNEKLFF.

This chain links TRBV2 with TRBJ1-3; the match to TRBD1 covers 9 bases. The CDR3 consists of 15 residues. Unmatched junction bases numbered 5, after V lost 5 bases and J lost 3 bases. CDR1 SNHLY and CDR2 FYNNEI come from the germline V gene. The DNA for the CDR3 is TGTGCCAGCAGTCAACAGGGGGCTTATGGAAACACCATATATTTT. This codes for CASSQQGAYGNTIYF.

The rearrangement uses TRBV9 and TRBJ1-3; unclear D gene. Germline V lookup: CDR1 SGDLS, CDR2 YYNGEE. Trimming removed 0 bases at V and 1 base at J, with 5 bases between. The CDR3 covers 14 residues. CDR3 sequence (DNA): TGTGCCAGCAGCGTAGGGGTTTCTGGAAACACCATATATTTT. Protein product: CASSVGVSGNTIYF.

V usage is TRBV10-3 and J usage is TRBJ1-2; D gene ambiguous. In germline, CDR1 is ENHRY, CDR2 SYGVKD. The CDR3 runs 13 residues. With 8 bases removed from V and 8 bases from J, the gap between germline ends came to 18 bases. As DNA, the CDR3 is TGTGCCATCTCGGGCGGAACATCCGGGGGCTACACCTTC. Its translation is CAISGGTSGGYTF.

The chain's CDR3 is CASSLEPADYEQYV. Written as DNA, the CDR3 is TGTGCCAGCAGCTTGGAGCCGGCAGACTACGAGCAGTACGTC. The chain recombines TRBV5-4 with TRBJ2-7, with D hard to call. V lost 0 bases and J 3 bases, leaving 10 bases between the germline ends. Germline V gives CDR1 SGHNT, CDR2 YYREEE (reference sequence). This CDR3 is built from 14 residues.

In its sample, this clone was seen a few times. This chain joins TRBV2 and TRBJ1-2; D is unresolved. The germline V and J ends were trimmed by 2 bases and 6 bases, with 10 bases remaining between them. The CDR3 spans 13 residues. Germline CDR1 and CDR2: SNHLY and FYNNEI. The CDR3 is CASSETAQHGYTF. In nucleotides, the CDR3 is TGTGCCAGCAGTGAAACAGCCCAGCATGGCTACACCTTC.

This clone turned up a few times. The CDR3 nucleotides are TGTGCCAGCAGCTTTGGGACTAGCGGGGTAAGCTCCTACGAGCAGTACGTC. Encoded protein: CASSFGTSGVSSYEQYV. V and J are TRBV11-2 and TRBJ2-7; TRBD2 matches 13 bases. V was pared by 3 bases and J by 0 bases, with 5 bases of the junction left unmatched. Germline V gene lookup returns CDR1 SGHAT and CDR2 FQNNGV. This CDR3 comprises 17 residues.

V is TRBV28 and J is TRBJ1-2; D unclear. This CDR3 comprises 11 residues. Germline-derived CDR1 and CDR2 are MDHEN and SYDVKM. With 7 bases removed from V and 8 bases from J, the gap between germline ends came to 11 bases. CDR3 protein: CASTLGRGYTF. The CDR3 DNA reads TGTGCCAGCACTTTGGGGAGGGGCTACACCTTC.

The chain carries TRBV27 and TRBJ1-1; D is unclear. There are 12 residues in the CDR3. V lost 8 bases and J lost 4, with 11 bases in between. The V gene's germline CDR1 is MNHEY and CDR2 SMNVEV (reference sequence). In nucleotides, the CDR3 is TGTGCCAGCCGCGGACCGGGCACTGAAGCTTTCTTT. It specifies CASRGPGTEAFF.

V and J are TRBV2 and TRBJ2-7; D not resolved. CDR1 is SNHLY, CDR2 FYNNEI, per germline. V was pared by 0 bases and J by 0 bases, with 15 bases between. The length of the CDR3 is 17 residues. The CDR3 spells CASSEALRGPSSYEQYF. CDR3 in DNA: TGTGCCAGCAGTGAAGCGCTTCGAGGACCGAGCTCCTACGAGCAGTACTTC.